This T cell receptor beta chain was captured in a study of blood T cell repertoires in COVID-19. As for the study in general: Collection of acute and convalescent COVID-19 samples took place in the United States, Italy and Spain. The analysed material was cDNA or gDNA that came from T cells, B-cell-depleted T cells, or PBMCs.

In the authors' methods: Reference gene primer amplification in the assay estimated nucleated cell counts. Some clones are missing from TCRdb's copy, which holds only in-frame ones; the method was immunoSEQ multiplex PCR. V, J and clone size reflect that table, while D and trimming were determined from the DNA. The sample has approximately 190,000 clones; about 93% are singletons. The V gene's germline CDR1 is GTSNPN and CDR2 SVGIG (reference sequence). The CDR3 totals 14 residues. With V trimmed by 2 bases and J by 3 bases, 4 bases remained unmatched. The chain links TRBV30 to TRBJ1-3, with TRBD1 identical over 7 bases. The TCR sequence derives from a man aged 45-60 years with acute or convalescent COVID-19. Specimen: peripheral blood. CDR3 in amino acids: CAWSSTGFGNTIYF. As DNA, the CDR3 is TGTGCCTGGAGTTCGACAGGGTTTGGAAACACCATATATTTT.